The 14 T cell receptor beta chains reported below all come from one sample, sequenced in a study of blood T cell repertoires in COVID-19. Libraries were prepared by immunoSEQ multiplex PCR; TCRdb keeps only in-frame clonotypes and omits some of them. The sample contains roughly 150,000 clones, 81% of which appear only once. Sequencing was done on a sample of peripheral blood. The receptor set was obtained from a man aged 55-75 years with active or convalescent COVID-19.

The chain carries TRBV6-5 and TRBJ1-1, with D possibly matching TRBD1 (6 bases). The CDR3 has 13 amino acids. Germline V CDR1 and CDR2: MNHEY, SVGAGI. Between the trimmed V and J ends, which lost 10 bases and 10 bases, there was a span of 22 bases. The DNA of the CDR3 is TGTGCCACCACTGCCCAAAAGACAGGTCGAGCTTTCTTT. Translated, it gives CATTAQKTGRAFF.

Here the CDR3 reads CASSPGQPAVTEAFF. CDR3 in DNA: TGTGCCAGCAGTCCAGGACAGCCGGCTGTGACTGAAGCTTTCTTT. The chain joins TRBV6-5 to TRBJ1-1, with a possible D match to TRBD1 (6 bases). CDR1 MNHEY and CDR2 SVGAGI come from the germline V gene. Between the trimmed V and J ends, which lost 5 bases and 5 bases, there was a span of 18 bases. There are 15 residues in the CDR3.

The chain joins TRBV6-1 to TRBJ2-1; the match to TRBD2 covers 9 bases. Looked up from germline, CDR1 is MNHNS and CDR2 is SASEGT. The J segment lost 14 bases and the V segment lost 2 bases, leaving 7 bases of the junction unmatched. This CDR3 region has 13 residues. The CDR3: CASSERRGGREFF. As DNA, the CDR3 is TGTGCCAGCAGTGAAAGGCGGGGGGGCCGGGAGTTCTTC.

This chain links TRBV29-1 with TRBJ1-1; possibly TRBD1 for D (5 bases). Trimming cost V 5 bases and J 6 bases, with 16 bases left between them. Per the germline V gene, CDR1 is SQVTM and CDR2 is ANQGSEA. This CDR3 comprises 13 residues. CDR3 in amino acids: CSVIEGANPEAFF. For the CDR3, the DNA is TGCAGCGTTATAGAAGGGGCCAACCCTGAAGCTTTCTTT.

This clone was counted between two and nine times. The rearrangement links TRBV3-1 (or the pseudogene TRBV3-2) to TRBJ1-5; weak D call: TRBD1 (5 bases). CDR3 length: 14 residues. V shed 2 bases and J shed 4 bases, with 9 bases lying between them. Germline lookup yields CDR1 LGHDT and CDR2 YNNKEL (reference sequence). CDR3 region: CASSQLQDNQPQHF. In DNA form, the CDR3 reads TGTGCCAGCAGCCAATTACAGGATAATCAGCCCCAGCATTTT.

This chain connects TRBV20-1 to TRBJ2-1; D is perhaps TRBD2 (7 bases). Germline CDR1 is DFQATT and CDR2 is SNEGSKA (reference sequence). The CDR3 covers 13 residues. V lost 3 bases and J 6 bases, leaving 12 bases between the germline ends. CDR3 protein: CSASSGGLNEQFF. Written as DNA, the CDR3 is TGCAGTGCTAGTTCCGGGGGGCTCAATGAGCAGTTCTTC.

This chain links TRBV7-9 with TRBJ2-3; 12 nucleotides agree with TRBD2. V lost 1 base to trimming and J lost 3 bases; unmatched junction nucleotides: 5. The CDR3 extends over 17 amino acids. CDR1 is SEHNR and CDR2 is FQNEAQ in the germline V gene (reference sequence). CDR3 coding DNA: TGTGCCAGCAGCTTAGGACTAGCGGGAGAGGTGACAGATACGCAGTATTTT. This sequence encodes CASSLGLAGEVTDTQYF.

J is TRBJ2-1 and V is TRBV6-2 or TRBV6-3, with D possibly being TRBD2 (5 bases). The CDR3 loop spans 13 amino acids. CDR1 MNHEY and CDR2 SVGEGT come from the germline V gene. The V end was cut by 6 bases, the J end by 4 bases, with 10 bases between. DNA for the CDR3: TGTGCCAGCAGCCCTACGGGGTACAATGAGCAGTTCTTC. Its protein product is CASSPTGYNEQFF.

The chain links TRBV11-2 to TRBJ1-1; 11 nucleotides align to TRBD1. The CDR3 contains 16 residues. Germline trimming cut 5 bases from V and 3 bases from J; bases unmatched to any gene: 8. The germline gives CDR1 SGHAT, CDR2 FQNNGV. The CDR3 DNA sequence: TGTGCCAGCAGCCCGGGACAGGGGGTTCAGGACACTGAAGCTTTCTTT. Protein product: CASSPGQGVQDTEAFF.

The chain employs TRBV4-1 and TRBJ1-1; 7 bases are shared with TRBD1. The CDR3 is 18 amino acids. Per germline, CDR1 MGHRA and CDR2 YSYEKL. V lost 1 base, J lost 1 base, and 12 bases stayed unmatched. The CDR3 nucleotides read TGCGCCAGCAGCCAAGGACCGTCGGCAGGGGGTCGGAACACTGAAGCTTTCTTT. Its protein product is CASSQGPSAGGRNTEAFF.

The chain links TRBV7-3 to TRBJ1-1; tentatively, D is TRBD1 (6 bases). The CDR3 covers 14 residues. The germline V and J ends were trimmed by 6 bases and 1 base, with 12 bases remaining between them. From germline, CDR1 is SGHTA and CDR2 FQGTGA. CDR3 sequence (DNA): TGTGCCAGCAGGGCTGGGACATCGAACACTGAAGCTTTCTTT. It translates to CASRAGTSNTEAFF. The full variable domain, completed using reference TRBV7-3 and TRBJ1-1, is GAGVSQTPSNKVTEKGKYVELRCDPISGHTALYWYRQSLGQGPEFLIYFQGTGAADDSGLPNDRFFAVRPEGSVSTLKIQRTERGDSAVYLCASRAGTSNTEAFFGQGTRLTVV.

The gene calls are TRBV6-5 and TRBJ2-7; the match to TRBD2 covers 7 bases. V dropped 10 bases and J dropped 3; count of bases not matched to a gene: 6. This CDR3 comprises 12 residues. Germline CDR1 MNHEY, CDR2 SVGAGI. CDR3 in DNA: TGTGCCACGGGGAGGGGATACTACGAGCAGTACTTC. Translated: CATGRGYYEQYF.

V gene TRBV11-2 combines with J gene TRBJ2-1; 11 bases agree with TRBD2. The V gene end was trimmed by 4 bases and the J gene end by 2 bases; junction bases not matched to a gene: 4. Germline loops: CDR1 SGHAT, CDR2 FQNNGV. The CDR3 totals 16 residues. The CDR3 nucleotides read TGTGCCAGCAGCTCTTCTAGCGGGGGGCCCTACAATGAGCAGTTCTTC. It codes for CASSSSSGGPYNEQFF.

The chain combines TRBV29-1 with TRBJ2-4; the match to TRBD2 covers 12 bases. This CDR3 region has 16 residues. CDR1 is SQVTM, CDR2 ANQGSEA, per germline. The junction had 9 bases not matched to a gene; V was cut back by 7 bases and J by 2 bases. The chain's CDR3 is CSALTSGSLTKNIQYF. CDR3 bases: TGCAGCGCCCTGACTAGCGGGAGCTTAACCAAAAACATTCAGTACTTC.